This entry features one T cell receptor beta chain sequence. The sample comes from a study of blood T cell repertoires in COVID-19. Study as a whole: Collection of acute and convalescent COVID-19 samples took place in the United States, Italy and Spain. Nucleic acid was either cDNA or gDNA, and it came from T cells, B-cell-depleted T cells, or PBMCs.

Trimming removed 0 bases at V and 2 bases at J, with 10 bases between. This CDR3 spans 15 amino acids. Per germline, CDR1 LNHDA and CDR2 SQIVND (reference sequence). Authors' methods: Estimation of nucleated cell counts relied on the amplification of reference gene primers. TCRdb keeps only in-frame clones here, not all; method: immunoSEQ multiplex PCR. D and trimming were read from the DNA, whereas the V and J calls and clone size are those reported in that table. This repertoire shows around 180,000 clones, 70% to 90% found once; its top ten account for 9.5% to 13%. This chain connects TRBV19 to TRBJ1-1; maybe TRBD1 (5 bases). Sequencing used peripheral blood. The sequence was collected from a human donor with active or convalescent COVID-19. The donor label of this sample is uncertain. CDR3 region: CASSIEGLPNTEAFF. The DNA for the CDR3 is TGTGCCAGTAGTATAGAGGGACTCCCTAACACTGAAGCTTTCTTT.